These T cell receptor beta chains were read from a single sample in a study of T cell repertoires in cytomegalovirus infection. TCRdb called the reads again in MiXCR, with one record for every CDR3 protein. Of tens of thousands of distinct CDR3 sequences in the sample, around 20% were seen once. No antigen has been assigned to these receptors. The input for sequencing was CD8+ T cells from cultured PBMCs, taken from culture after CMV antigen stimulation. The source is a human donor in good health (CMV status not recorded). Some clones in this sample may be carry-over from other donors' samples. The CDR3 runs from the conserved cysteine through the conserved F or W. Fields, in order: clone size, J gene, D gene, CDR3 length, V gene, CDR3 protein, CDR3 DNA. The D gene is left open where the match is weak. A row's size may be missing; if present it is once, few, many or a size class.

many | TRBJ2-7 | NA | 13 | TRBV7-8 | CASSLGRAYEQYF | TGTGCCAGCAGCTTAGGCAGAGCCTACGAGCAGTACTTC
NA | TRBJ2-7 | NA | 14 | TRBV29-1 | CSVESGTDLGEQYF | TGCAGCGTTGAATCCGGGACGGACCTCGGCGAGCAGTACTTC
NA | TRBJ2-1 | TRBD1 | 14 | TRBV7-7 | CASSPRTGYNEQFF | TGTGCCAGCAGCCCTCGGACAGGGTACAATGAGCAGTTCTTC
NA | TRBJ1-5 | NA | 15 | TRBV4-3 | CASSQDTGRNQPQHF | TGCGCCAGCAGCCAAGACACGGGACGGAATCAGCCCCAGCATTTT
NA | TRBJ2-3 | NA | 12 | TRBV12-3/TRBV12-4 | CASTYSTDTQYF | TGTGCCAGTACCTACAGCACAGATACGCAGTATTTT
few | TRBJ2-5 | TRBD1 | 15 | TRBV7-8 | CASRNGQGGRETQYF | TGTGCCAGCAGAAACGGACAGGGAGGAAGAGAGACCCAGTACTTC
few | TRBJ2-7 | TRBD2 | 14 | TRBV29-1 | CSVQGLAGVYEQYF | TGCAGCGTCCAGGGACTAGCGGGGGTCTACGAGCAGTACTTC
many | TRBJ2-3 | NA | 16 | TRBV11-2 | CASSPGTFASTDTQYF | TGTGCCAGCAGCCCCGGGACATTCGCTAGCACAGATACGCAGTATTTT
NA | TRBJ2-5 | NA | 15 | TRBV7-9 | CASSLGGSYQETQYF | TGTGCCAGCAGCTTAGGGGGCAGCTACCAAGAGACCCAGTACTTC
NA | TRBJ2-1 | NA | 15 | TRBV7-2 | CASSLAGGPYNEQFF | TGTGCCAGCAGCTTAGCGGGGGGGCCCTACAATGAGCAGTTCTTC
NA | TRBJ1-4 | NA | 14 | TRBV12-3/TRBV12-4 | CASSFRGWGEKLFF | TGTGCCAGCAGTTTCAGGGGATGGGGTGAAAAACTGTTTTTT
NA | TRBJ2-1 | TRBD1 | 14 | TRBV7-7 | CASSRGQGAVEQFF | TGTGCTAGCAGCCGGGGACAGGGGGCCGTTGAGCAGTTCTTC
NA | TRBJ1-2 | NA | 17 | TRBV6-1 | CASSLTRGKDGNYGYTF | TGTGCCAGCAGCCTCACCCGGGGAAAGGATGGAAACTATGGCTACACCTTC
many | TRBJ2-3 | NA | 14 | TRBV7-6 | CASSFGGLGDTQYF | TGTGCCAGCAGCTTCGGGGGCCTAGGAGATACGCAGTATTTT
few | TRBJ1-4 | NA | 16 | TRBV7-9 | CASSLRQQGTNEKLFF | TGTGCCAGCAGCTTACGCCAACAGGGAACTAATGAAAAACTGTTTTTT
NA | TRBJ1-1 | NA | 13 | TRBV18 | CASSPKTNTEAFF | TGTGCCAGCTCACCAAAAACGAACACTGAAGCTTTCTTT
few | TRBJ2-5 | NA | 13 | TRBV5-1 | CASSGVIEETQYF | TGCGCCAGCAGTGGGGTTATAGAAGAGACCCAGTACTTC
NA | TRBJ2-3 | TRBD1 | 16 | TRBV19 | CASTLNGQGPTDTQYF | TGTGCCAGTACGCTAAACGGACAGGGACCCACAGATACGCAGTATTTT
NA | TRBJ1-6 | NA | 15 | TRBV20-1 | CSAKRSRVGNSPLHF | TGCAGTGCCAAAAGGTCAAGGGTGGGGAATTCACCCCTCCACTTT
NA | TRBJ2-1 | NA | 12 | TRBV5-3 | CASSVYYNEQFF | TGTGCCAGCAGCGTCTACTACAATGAGCAGTTCTTC
few | TRBJ2-3 | NA | 15 | TRBV7-2 | CASSSRDGILDTQYF | TGTGCCAGCAGCTCGCGGGACGGGATTTTAGATACGCAGTATTTT
NA | TRBJ1-5 | NA | 15 | TRBV6-8 | CASSSRQDSNQPQHF | TGTGCCAGCAGTTCCAGACAGGATAGCAATCAGCCCCAGCATTTT
many | TRBJ1-3 | TRBD1 | 22 | TRBV6-2/TRBV6-3 | CASFLDRDSHQDRRSSGNTIYF | TGTGCCAGCTTCCTGGACCGAGATTCCCATCAGGACAGGAGGAGCTCTGGAAACACCATATATTTT
NA | TRBJ2-2 | TRBD1 | 14 | TRBV7-2 | CASTWGTGAGELFF | TGTGCCAGCACCTGGGGTACAGGGGCCGGGGAGCTGTTTTTT
NA | TRBJ2-2 | TRBD2 | 15 | TRBV27 | CASRPSPAGAGELFF | TGTGCCAGCAGGCCCTCCCCAGCGGGGGCCGGGGAGCTGTTTTTT
NA | TRBJ2-2 | NA | 14 | TRBV5-1 | CASSRREWTGELFF | TGCGCCAGCAGTAGAAGGGAATGGACCGGGGAGCTGTTTTTT
few | TRBJ2-7 | NA | 16 | TRBV6-2/TRBV6-3 | CASSYSRQKGQYEQYF | TGTGCCAGCAGTTACTCGAGACAGAAAGGGCAGTACGAGCAGTACTTC
NA | TRBJ1-5 | NA | 14 | TRBV7-2 | CASSLLHRDQPQHF | TGTGCCAGCAGCTTACTACACAGGGATCAGCCCCAGCATTTT
few | TRBJ2-1 | NA | 15 | TRBV7-9 | CASSFSGVSYNEQFF | TGTGCCAGCAGCTTCTCAGGGGTCTCCTACAATGAGCAGTTCTTC
once | TRBJ2-5 | NA | 14 | TRBV12-3/TRBV12-4 | CASSGDAHQETQYF | TGTGCCAGCAGTGGGGACGCCCACCAAGAGACCCAGTACTTC
few | TRBJ1-2 | NA | 16 | TRBV4-3 | CASSQVYGGGRYGYTF | TGCGCCAGCAGCCAAGTTTACGGGGGAGGGAGATATGGCTACACCTTC
NA | TRBJ2-2 | NA | 19 | TRBV6-2/TRBV6-3 | CASSYLHYGQILNTGELFF | TGTGCCAGCAGTTACCTCCACTACGGACAGATCTTGAACACCGGGGAGCTGTTTTTT
NA | TRBJ2-2 | NA | 14 | TRBV5-6 | CASSPLTLTGELFF | TGTGCCAGCAGCCCACTGACCCTAACCGGGGAGCTGTTTTTT
medium-sized | TRBJ2-1 | NA | 17 | TRBV4-3 | CASSQDGGGTDYNEQFF | TGCGCCAGCAGCCAAGATGGTGGGGGGACAGACTACAATGAGCAGTTCTTC
few | TRBJ2-3 | TRBD2 | 16 | TRBV15 | CATSRGTSGGADTQYF | TGTGCCACCAGCAGAGGGACTAGCGGGGGTGCAGATACGCAGTATTTT
once | TRBJ2-3 | NA | 16 | TRBV7-2 | CASSPNPPLTTDTQYF | TGTGCCAGCAGCCCCAACCCGCCCCTAACCACAGATACGCAGTATTTT
NA | TRBJ2-7 | TRBD2 | 14 | TRBV12-3/TRBV12-4 | CAIGLAGGPPEQYF | TGTGCCATCGGGCTAGCGGGAGGGCCCCCCGAGCAGTACTTC
NA | TRBJ1-1 | NA | 15 | TRBV4-2 | CASSQPYGESTEAFF | TGTGCCAGCAGCCAGCCGTACGGGGAAAGCACTGAAGCTTTCTTT
few | TRBJ2-1 | TRBD1 | 17 | TRBV10-3 | CAISEKLYRGTYNEQFF | TGTGCCATCAGTGAGAAGCTCTACAGGGGGACATACAATGAGCAGTTCTTC
NA | TRBJ2-3 | TRBD2 | 18 | TRBV12-3/TRBV12-4 | CASKIGASGEASTDTQYF | TGTGCCAGCAAGATCGGGGCTAGCGGGGAGGCTAGCACAGATACGCAGTATTTT
NA | TRBJ2-1 | NA | 16 | TRBV7-2 | CASSLNGGGRSNEQFF | TGTGCCAGCAGCTTAAATGGGGGGGGGCGTTCGAATGAGCAGTTCTTC